This TCR beta chain was identified during a study of CD8 T cells in Susac syndrome (dated by TCRdb to the late 2010s). As for the study more broadly: Whether CD8+ T cell activation and differentiation in Susac syndrome was antigen driven was tested using repertoire sequencing.

RNA was extracted with the RNeasy kit and 0.5 to 1 ug was reverse transcribed using random hexamers. The immunoSEQ multiplex PCR assay, which covers 54 Vbeta and 13 Jbeta segments, was used to amplify TCR beta CDR3 regions. To correct PCR amplification bias, a synthetic template baseline was used for both primer optimization and computational correction. In the paper's pipeline: Reads were annotated to V, D and J genes per IMGT and analyzed with immunoSEQ Analyzer, keeping only productive sequences. Clonality was computed as one minus Shannon entropy normalized by log2 of the number of productive unique sequences. For each patient and control, public and private clones were evaluated among the 100 most prevalent clones. Clones were defined as Susac-specific when absent from the healthy and MS cohorts, from roughly 1,100 published viral clones and from other ImmuneACCESS disease sequences. TCRdb took the public reads, trimmed them with fastp at Q25, ran MiXCR for clone calling and kept in-frame beta chains. Duplicate CDR3 protein sequences are folded into a single record with the most common DNA and genes. These V and J calls derive from TCRdb rather than the authors' analysis. The sample profile shows about 210,000 distinct CDR3 sequences; 95% of them were found once. Of the sample, roughly 0.1% is held by the ten largest clones.

Peripheral blood CD8+ and CD4+ T cells from healthy donors, Susac syndrome patients and multiple sclerosis patients were profiled by high-throughput TCR beta sequencing. Multiple sclerosis controls were treatment-naive patients with stable or active relapsing-remitting disease fulfilling revised McDonald criteria. Bulk CD8+ and CD4+ T cells were purified by magnetic negative isolation, whereas CD8+ TEMRA cells were enriched by FACS. Blood was collected in EDTA tubes and processed within 24 hours, with PBMCs isolated through density gradient centrifugation. PBMCs intended for TCR sequencing were cryopreserved in liquid nitrogen and were subsequently thawed in a 37 degrees C water bath. The sorted or isolated CD4+, CD8+ and CD8+ TEMRA cells had a purity of 90% or higher. As regards this clonotype: There is no known antigen for this receptor. The record has no base qualities; no much larger clone is one base away.

CDR1 is given as DFQATT and CDR2 as SNEGSKA, both from the germline V gene (reference sequence). V drops 5 bases and J drops 0 bases, leaving 11 bases in between. There are 14 amino acids in the CDR3, from cysteine to phenylalanine inclusive. Only the CDR3 part of the read is kept: 42 bases, read in frame from the first base. Beyond this particular receptor, the publication reports: The study acknowledged that relatively few individuals were included in the TCR sequencing and HLA analysis.

In this chain, TRBV20-1 is recombined with TRBJ2-1, and the D gene may be TRBD1, 5 bases matching. The sequence derives from a human donor with multiple sclerosis. Sequencing was carried out using CD4+ T cells from PBMCs. The DNA sequence is TGCAGTGCTGCGACAGTGTACTCCTACAATGAGCAGTTCTTC. Translation gives CSAATVYSYNEQFF.